Reported below is one TCR beta chain. Method: immunoSEQ multiplex PCR; TCRdb's copy keeps in-frame clones and lacks some. The table shows about 120,000 clones, with approximately 92% occurring only once. These data are taken from a study of OX40 agonist ivuxolimab in advanced cancers. V gave up 5 bases and J gave up 7 bases; unmatched junction bases: 7. Germline V gene sequence: CDR1 SGHRS, CDR2 YFSETQ. The length of the CDR3 is 14 residues. The sequence was obtained from an adult with an advanced solid tumor such as melanoma, head and neck, liver or kidney cancer. This sequence joins TRBV5-1 and TRBJ2-4; 9 bases line up with TRBD1. The source was CD4+ or CD8+ T cells sorted from blood, collected in a trial of the OX40 agonist ivuxolimab. The CDR3 nucleotides read TGCGCCAGCAGTTCAGGGACAGGGATCAACATTCAGTACTTC. Protein product: CASSSGTGINIQYF. The entire variable domain, with the rest obtained from reference TRBV5-1 and TRBJ2-4, is as follows: KAGVTQTPRYLIKTRGQQVTLSCSPISGHRSVSWYQQTPGQGLQFLFEYFSETQRNKGNFPGRFSGRQFSNSRSEMNVSTLELGDSALYLCASSSGTGINIQYFGAGTRLSVL.